This TCR beta chain was identified in a study of glioma-infiltrating T cells. Amplification of TCR alpha and beta CDR3 regions from RNA used iRepertoire nested multiplex PCR. In TCRdb, the multiplex PCR reads were re-called with MiXCR into one record per CDR3 protein. The data show around 180,000 distinct CDR3 sequences, around 40% seen once. Points on this clonotype: Since the CDR3 does not end with the conserved phenylalanine or tryptophan, this likely comes from a read error.

This clonotype was sampled from a human donor with low-grade glioma or glioblastoma, undergoing nonglioma brain surgery, or in good health (not recorded which). The sequencing input was glioma tissue, nonneoplastic brain tissue, or PBMCs (not recorded which).

The CDR3 region has the DNA TGTGCCAGCAGTGTGGCTAGCGGGAGGGAGCAGTTCTTA. Translation gives CASSVASGREQFL. The chain recombines TRBV6-4 with TRBJ2-1; 11 nucleotides line up with TRBD2. J was trimmed by 10 bases and V by 4 bases; bases with no gene match: 3. Germline CDR1 and CDR2: MRHNA and SNTAGT. This CDR3 has 13 residues.